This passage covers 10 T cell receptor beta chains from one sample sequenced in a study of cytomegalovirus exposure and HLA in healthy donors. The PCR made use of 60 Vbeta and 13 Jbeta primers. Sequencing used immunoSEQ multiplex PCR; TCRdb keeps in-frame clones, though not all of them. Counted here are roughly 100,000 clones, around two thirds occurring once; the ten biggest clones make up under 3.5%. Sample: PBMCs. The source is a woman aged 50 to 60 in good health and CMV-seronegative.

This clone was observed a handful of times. In DNA, the CDR3 is TGCGCCAGCAGTGAACTAGCGGGATTTTCCTACGAGCAGTACTTC. This encodes CASSELAGFSYEQYF. The J gene is TRBJ2-7, the V gene TRBV5-1; TRBD2 agrees at 10 bases. J was trimmed by 1 base and V by 5 bases; bases with no gene match: 6. The CDR3 has 15 amino acids. Germline-derived CDR1 and CDR2 are SGHRS and YFSETQ. Looking up the rest from reference TRBV5-1 and TRBJ2-7 gives the full variable domain: KAGVTQTPRYLIKTRGQQVTLSCSPISGHRSVSWYQQTPGQGLQFLFEYFSETQRNKGNFPGRFSGRQFSNSRSEMNVSTLELGDSALYLCASSELAGFSYEQYFGPGTRLTVT.

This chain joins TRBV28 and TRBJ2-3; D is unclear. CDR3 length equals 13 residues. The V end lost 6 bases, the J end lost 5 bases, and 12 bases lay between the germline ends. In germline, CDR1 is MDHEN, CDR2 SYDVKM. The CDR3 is CASSTELGDTQYF. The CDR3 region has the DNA TGTGCCAGCAGCACCGAGCTAGGAGATACGCAGTATTTT.

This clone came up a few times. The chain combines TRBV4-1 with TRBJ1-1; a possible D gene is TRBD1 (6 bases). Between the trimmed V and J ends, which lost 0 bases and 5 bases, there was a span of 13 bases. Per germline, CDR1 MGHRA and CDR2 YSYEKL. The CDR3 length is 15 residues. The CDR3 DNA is TGCGCCAGCAGCCAAGATGGGGGAGGGGGGACTGAAGCTTTCTTT. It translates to CASSQDGGGGTEAFF.

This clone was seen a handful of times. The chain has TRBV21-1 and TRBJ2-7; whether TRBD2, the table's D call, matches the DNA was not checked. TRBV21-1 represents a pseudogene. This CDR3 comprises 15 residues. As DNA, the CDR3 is TGTGCCAGCAGCAATTCTGTCGAGTCCTCCTACGAGCAGTACTTC. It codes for CASSNSVESSYEQYF.

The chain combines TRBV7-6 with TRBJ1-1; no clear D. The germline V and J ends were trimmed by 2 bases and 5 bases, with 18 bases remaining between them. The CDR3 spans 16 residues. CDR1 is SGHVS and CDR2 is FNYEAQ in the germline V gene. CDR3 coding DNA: TGTGCCAGCAGCTTAAATCCTACGGGAGGTCGAACTGAAGCTTTCTTT. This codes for CASSLNPTGGRTEAFF.

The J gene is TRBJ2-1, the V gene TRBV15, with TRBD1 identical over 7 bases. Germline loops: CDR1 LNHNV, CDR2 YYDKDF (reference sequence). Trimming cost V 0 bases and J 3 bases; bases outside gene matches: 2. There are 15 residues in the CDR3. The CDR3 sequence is CATSRDQGVYNEQFF. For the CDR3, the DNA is TGTGCCACCAGCAGAGATCAGGGGGTCTACAATGAGCAGTTCTTC.

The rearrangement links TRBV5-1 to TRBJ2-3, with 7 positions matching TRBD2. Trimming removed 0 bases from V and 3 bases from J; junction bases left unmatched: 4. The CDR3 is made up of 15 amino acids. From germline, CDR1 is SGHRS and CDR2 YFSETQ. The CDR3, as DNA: TGCGCCAGCAGCTTGGCCGCGGGAGAAACAGATACGCAGTATTTT. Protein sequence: CASSLAAGETDTQYF. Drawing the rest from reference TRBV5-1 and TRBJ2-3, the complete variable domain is KAGVTQTPRYLIKTRGQQVTLSCSPISGHRSVSWYQQTPGQGLQFLFEYFSETQRNKGNFPGRFSGRQFSNSRSEMNVSTLELGDSALYLCASSLAAGETDTQYFGPGTRLTVL.

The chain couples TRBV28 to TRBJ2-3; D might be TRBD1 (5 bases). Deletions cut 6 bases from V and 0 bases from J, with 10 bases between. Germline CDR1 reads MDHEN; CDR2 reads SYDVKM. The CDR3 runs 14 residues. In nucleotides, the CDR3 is TGTGCCAGCAGAAAGGGGCCCAGCACAGATACGCAGTATTTT. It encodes CASRKGPSTDTQYF.

The CDR3 DNA reads as TGTGCCAGCACCTCAGGGGGCGATCCTGGAAACACCATATATTTT. Protein product: CASTSGGDPGNTIYF. The V call is TRBV6-5, the J call TRBJ1-3; 8 positions match TRBD1. Germline CDR1 is MNHEY and CDR2 is SVGAGI. The CDR3 sequence is 15 residues long. The ends lost 7 bases at V and 2 bases at J; junction bases unmatched: 7.

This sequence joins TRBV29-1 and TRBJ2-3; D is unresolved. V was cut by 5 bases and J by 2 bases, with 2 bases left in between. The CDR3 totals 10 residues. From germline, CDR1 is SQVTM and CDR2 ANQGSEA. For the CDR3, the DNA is TGCAGCGTTCACACAGATACGCAGTATTTT. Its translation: CSVHTDTQYF.